The TCR beta chain described here comes from a study of cytomegalovirus exposure and HLA in healthy donors. About the study: The Caucasian-associated ancestry cluster held over 65% of approximately 400 genotyped donors. Study-wide results and limits: Judged likely to be a sequencing artifact was a cluster of highly shared sequence variants. It was in a later analysis that TCR association rates were seen to vary by HLA locus, highest for DRB1 and lowest for HLA-C.

This CDR3 has 15 amino acids. Trimming removed 1 base from V and 5 bases from J, with 15 bases in between. The germline CDR1 and CDR2 sequences are SGHRS and YFSETQ. A multiplex PCR was run with 60 Vbeta primers and 13 Jbeta primers. The protocol was immunoSEQ multiplex PCR, while the TCRdb copy is restricted to in-frame clones and leaves out a portion. The sample consists of some 170,000 clones, more than 80% of them appearing once. In regard to this clone: Its matching antigen is unknown.

This sequence originates from a woman aged 18-29 years in good health and CMV-seropositive. The chain employs TRBV5-1 and TRBJ1-1; tentatively, D is TRBD1 (5 bases). Sequencing was done on a sample of PBMCs. The CDR3 DNA is TGCGCCAGCAGCTTGTTGCCCGGGGGGGGGACTGAAGCTTTCTTT. This sequence encodes CASSLLPGGGTEAFF. Drawing the rest from reference TRBV5-1 and TRBJ1-1, the complete variable domain is KAGVTQTPRYLIKTRGQQVTLSCSPISGHRSVSWYQQTPGQGLQFLFEYFSETQRNKGNFPGRFSGRQFSNSRSEMNVSTLELGDSALYLCASSLLPGGGTEAFFGQGTRLTVV.